These 17 T cell receptor beta chains were all obtained from the same sample, sequenced in a study of CXCR3-negative and CXCR3-positive naive CD8 T cells. With UMI labels, 5' RACE was used to prepare the TRB cDNA libraries. Using the 5' RACE reads, TCRdb records one entry per CDR3 protein without DNA. This repertoire includes about 92,000 distinct CDR3 sequences. The sample taken for sequencing was naive CXCR3- CD8+ T cells from blood. Documented subset: CD45RO-CCR7+CD27+CD95- naive CD8+ T cells lacking CXCR3 (TNR3-). Receptors were obtained from a human donor in good health. Some clones in this sample may be carry-over from other donors' samples.

The rearrangement uses TRBV7-9 and TRBJ1-2; TCRdb reports TRBD1, a call that lacks DNA to check it against. This CDR3 comprises 15 residues. The germline gives CDR1 SEHNR, CDR2 FQNEAQ (reference sequence). Here the CDR3 reads CASSLDNDRADGYTF.

This rearrangement joins TRBV29-1 to TRBJ2-2; checking the TCRdb D call of TRBD1 is not possible without DNA. The CDR3 consists of 13 residues. CDR1 SQVTM and CDR2 ANQGSEA come from the germline V gene. CDR3: CSVGTGDTGELFF.

V usage is TRBV29-1 and J usage is TRBJ2-7; TCRdb's assignment of TRBD1 cannot be checked, as there is no DNA. The CDR3 is made up of 13 amino acids. CDR1 and CDR2 from the germline V gene are SQVTM and ANQGSEA. The CDR3 here is CSVEGGDSYEQYF.

The rearrangement links TRBV4-3 to TRBJ1-1. CDR1 is LGHNA and CDR2 is YSLEER in the germline V gene. This CDR3 is built from 16 residues. The CDR3: CASSHVWGVGYTEAFF.

The chain carries TRBV27 and TRBJ1-1. The CDR3 extends over 11 amino acids. The V gene's germline CDR1 is MNHEY and CDR2 SMNVEV (reference sequence). The chain's CDR3 is CASSSRGGAFF.

The chain couples TRBV28 to TRBJ2-2; the TCRdb call, TRBD1, lacks DNA for checking. Germline CDR1 is MDHEN and CDR2 is SYDVKM. The CDR3 totals 16 residues. CDR3 sequence reads: CASSSTGAIDTGELFF.

The chain links TRBV29-1 to TRBJ1-1. The CDR3 covers 12 residues. Germline CDR1 is SQVTM and CDR2 is ANQGSEA. This chain's CDR3 is CSVHAVGTEAFF.

V usage is TRBV5-1 and J usage is TRBJ2-1; TCRdb proposes TRBD2, but this gene call is untestable without DNA. Germline-derived CDR1 and CDR2 are SGHRS and YFSETQ. The CDR3 loop spans 15 amino acids. The CDR3 protein is CASSLGTSRSNEQFF.

The V and J genes are TRBV12-3 or TRBV12-4 and TRBJ2-3; TCRdb designates TRBD2, a call that cannot be tested without DNA. The CDR3 spans 11 residues. This CDR3 is CASGLEDTQYF.

The chain recombines TRBV7-2 with TRBJ2-7. The CDR3 covers 13 residues. From germline, CDR1 is SGHTA and CDR2 FQGNSA. CDR3 sequence: CASSFGPSYEQYF.

The V gene is TRBV29-1, the J gene TRBJ2-1. In germline, CDR1 is SQVTM, CDR2 ANQGSEA. The CDR3 spans 14 residues. The CDR3 here is CSLTYGNSYNEQFF.

V and J are TRBV6-1 and TRBJ2-7; TCRdb's D call of TRBD2 is untestable without DNA. The CDR3 is 16 amino acids. Germline V gene sequence: CDR1 MNHNS, CDR2 SASEGT. Here the CDR3 reads CASRETSGGAFYEQYF.

V gene TRBV29-1 combines with J gene TRBJ2-2; the D call of TRBD1 rests on TCRdb alone, since no DNA is present to check it. Per germline, CDR1 SQVTM and CDR2 ANQGSEA. This CDR3 has 13 amino acids. The CDR3 is CSVEGQYTGELFF.

This chain links TRBV5-1 with TRBJ2-1. The CDR3 length is 13 residues. Germline CDR1 is SGHRS and CDR2 is YFSETQ. CDR3 loop: CASSSTGLDEQFF.

This chain links TRBV6-5 with TRBJ2-3; the TCRdb call, TRBD2, lacks DNA for checking. Germline loops: CDR1 MNHEY, CDR2 SVGAGI. The CDR3 is 16 residues long. The CDR3 loop reads CASSSWREGRTDTQYF.

The rearrangement links TRBV28 to TRBJ2-1; TCRdb's D call of TRBD1 is untestable without DNA. Germline values: CDR1 MDHEN, CDR2 SYDVKM. The CDR3 has 12 residues. The CDR3 is CATRQGSNEQFF.

The chain joins TRBV12-2 to TRBJ1-2; there is no DNA to check the TCRdb D call of TRBD1. TRBV12-2 is a pseudogene. This CDR3 contains 15 residues. The CDR3 loop is CASRQWDSDNYGYTF.